This TCR beta chain was identified in a study of blood T cell repertoires in COVID-19. CDR1 GTSNPN and CDR2 SVGIG come from the germline V gene (reference sequence). V gave up 5 bases and J gave up 4 bases; unmatched junction bases: 5. This CDR3 spans 13 amino acids. The data were produced by immunoSEQ multiplex PCR, yet TCRdb's version contains in-frame clones alone and is incomplete. Here the sample spans around 150,000 clones, roughly 93% being singletons. The origin of this receptor is a woman between 45 and 65 years old with acute or convalescent COVID-19. The gene calls are TRBV30 and TRBJ1-5, with 7 bases lining up with TRBD1. The specimen was peripheral blood. CDR3 bases: TGTGCCTGGGGACAGGTGGATAATCAGCCCCAGCATTTT. It specifies CAWGQVDNQPQHF. Using reference TRBV30 and TRBJ1-5 for the parts outside the CDR3, the full variable domain is SQTIHQWPATLVQPVGSPLSLECTVEGTSNPNLYWYRQAAGRGLQLLFYSVGIGQISSEVPQNLSASRPQDRQFILSSKKLLLSDSGFYLCAWGQVDNQPQHFGDGTRLSIL.